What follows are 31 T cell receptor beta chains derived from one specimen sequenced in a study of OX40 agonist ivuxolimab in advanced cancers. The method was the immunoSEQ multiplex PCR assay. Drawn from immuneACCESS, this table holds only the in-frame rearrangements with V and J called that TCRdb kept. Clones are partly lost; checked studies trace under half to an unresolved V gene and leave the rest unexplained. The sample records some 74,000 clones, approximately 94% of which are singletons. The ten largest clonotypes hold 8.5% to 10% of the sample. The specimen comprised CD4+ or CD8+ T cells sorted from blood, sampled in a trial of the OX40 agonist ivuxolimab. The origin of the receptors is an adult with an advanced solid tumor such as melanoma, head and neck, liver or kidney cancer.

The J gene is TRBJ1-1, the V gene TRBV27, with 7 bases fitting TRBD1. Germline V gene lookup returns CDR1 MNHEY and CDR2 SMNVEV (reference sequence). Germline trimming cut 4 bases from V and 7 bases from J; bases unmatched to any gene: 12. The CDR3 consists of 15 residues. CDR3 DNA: TGTGCCAGCAGTTCATTTTGGGCAGGGGGAATTGAAGCTTTCTTT. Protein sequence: CASSSFWAGGIEAFF.

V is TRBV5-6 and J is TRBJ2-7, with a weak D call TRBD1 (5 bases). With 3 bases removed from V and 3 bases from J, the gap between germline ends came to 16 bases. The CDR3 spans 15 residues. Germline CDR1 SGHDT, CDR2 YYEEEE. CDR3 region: CASSSRLTENYEQYF. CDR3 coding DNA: TGTGCCAGCAGCTCTAGACTGACAGAGAACTACGAGCAGTACTTC.

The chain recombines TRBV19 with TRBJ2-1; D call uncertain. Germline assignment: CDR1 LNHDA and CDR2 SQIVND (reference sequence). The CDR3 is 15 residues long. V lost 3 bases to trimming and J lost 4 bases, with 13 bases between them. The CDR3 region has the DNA TGTGCCAGTAGTATTGGGTCCAGGCCTTACAATGAGCAGTTCTTC. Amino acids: CASSIGSRPYNEQFF.

CDR3 sequence reads: CASSMGGAENYEQYF. The CDR3 nucleotides are TGTGCCAGCTCCATGGGGGGAGCGGAGAACTACGAGCAGTACTTC. The chain links TRBV5-6 to TRBJ2-7, with D possibly TRBD2 on 6 matching bases. V was pared by 7 bases and J by 3 bases, with 20 bases between. This CDR3 spans 15 amino acids. Germline V lookup: CDR1 SGHDT, CDR2 YYEEEE.

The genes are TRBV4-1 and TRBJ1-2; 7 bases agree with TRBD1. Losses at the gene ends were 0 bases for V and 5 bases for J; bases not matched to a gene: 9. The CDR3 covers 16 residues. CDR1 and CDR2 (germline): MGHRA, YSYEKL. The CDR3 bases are TGCGCCAGCAGCCAAGAAGTTGGGACAGTACGGTATGGCTACACCTTC. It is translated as CASSQEVGTVRYGYTF.

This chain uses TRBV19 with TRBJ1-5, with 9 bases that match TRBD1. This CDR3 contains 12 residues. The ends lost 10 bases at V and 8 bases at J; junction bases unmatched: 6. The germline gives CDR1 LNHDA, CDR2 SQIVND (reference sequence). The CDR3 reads CATGQGSEPQHF. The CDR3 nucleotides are TGTGCCACCGGACAGGGGTCGGAGCCCCAGCATTTT.

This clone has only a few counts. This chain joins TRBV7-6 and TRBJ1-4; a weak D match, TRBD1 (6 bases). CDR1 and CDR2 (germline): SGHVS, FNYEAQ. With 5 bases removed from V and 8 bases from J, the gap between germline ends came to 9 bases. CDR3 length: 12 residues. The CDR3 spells CASSHREEKLFF. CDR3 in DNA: TGTGCCAGCAGCCACAGGGAGGAAAAACTGTTTTTT. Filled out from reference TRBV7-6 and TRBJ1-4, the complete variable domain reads GAGVSQSPRYKVTKRGQDVALRCDPISGHVSLYWYRQALGQGPEFLTYFNYEAQQDKSGLPNDRFSAERPEGSISTLTIQRTEQRDSAMYRCASSHREEKLFFGSGTQLSVL.

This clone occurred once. The DNA for the CDR3 is TGTGCCAGCAGCCAAGGAGGACAATCTGAAGCTTTCTTT. It is translated as CASSQGGQSEAFF. The chain employs TRBV7-7 and TRBJ1-1, with D perhaps TRBD1 (5 bases). The CDR3 runs 13 residues. V lost 5 bases to trimming and J lost 6 bases, with 13 bases between them. CDR1 SSHAT and CDR2 FNYEAQ come from the germline V gene (reference sequence).

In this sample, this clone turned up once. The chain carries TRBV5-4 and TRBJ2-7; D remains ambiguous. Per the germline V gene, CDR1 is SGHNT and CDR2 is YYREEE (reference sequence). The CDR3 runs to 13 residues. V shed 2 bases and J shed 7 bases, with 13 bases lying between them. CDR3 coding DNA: TGTGCCAGCAGCTTCCGAGCGAACTTGGAGCAGTACTTC. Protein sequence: CASSFRANLEQYF.

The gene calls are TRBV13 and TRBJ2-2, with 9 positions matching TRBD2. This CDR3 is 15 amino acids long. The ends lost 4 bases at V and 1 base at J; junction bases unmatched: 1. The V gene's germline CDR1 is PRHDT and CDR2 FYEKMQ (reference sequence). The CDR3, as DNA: TGTGCCAGCAGCTCGACTAGCGGGAACACCGGGGAGCTGTTTTTT. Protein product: CASSSTSGNTGELFF.

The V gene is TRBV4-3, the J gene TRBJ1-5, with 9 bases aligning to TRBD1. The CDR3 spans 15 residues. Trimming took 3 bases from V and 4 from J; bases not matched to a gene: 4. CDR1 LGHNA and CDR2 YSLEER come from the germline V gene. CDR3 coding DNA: TGCGCCAGCAGCCACGGGACAGGGACAAATCAGCCCCAGCATTTT. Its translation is CASSHGTGTNQPQHF.

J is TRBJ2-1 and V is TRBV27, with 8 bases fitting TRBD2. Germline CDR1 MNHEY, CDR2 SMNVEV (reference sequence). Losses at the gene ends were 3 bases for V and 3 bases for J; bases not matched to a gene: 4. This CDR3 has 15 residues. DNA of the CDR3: TGTGCCAGCAGTTTTAGCGGGGCCCTCTACAATGAGCAGTTCTTC. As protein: CASSFSGALYNEQFF.

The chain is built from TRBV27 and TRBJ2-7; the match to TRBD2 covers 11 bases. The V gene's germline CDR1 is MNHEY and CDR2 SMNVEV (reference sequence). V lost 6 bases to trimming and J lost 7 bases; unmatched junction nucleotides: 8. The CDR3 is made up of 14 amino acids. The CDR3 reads CASSPSGRLQEQYF. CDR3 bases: TGTGCCAGCAGCCCTAGCGGGAGGCTGCAGGAGCAGTACTTC.

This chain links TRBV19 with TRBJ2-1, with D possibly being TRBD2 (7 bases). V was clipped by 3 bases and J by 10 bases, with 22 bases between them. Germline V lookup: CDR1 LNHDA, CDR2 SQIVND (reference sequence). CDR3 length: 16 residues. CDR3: CASSIIGGAGSSEQFF. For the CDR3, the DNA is TGTGCCAGTAGTATTATTGGGGGGGCCGGTTCGTCCGAGCAGTTCTTC.

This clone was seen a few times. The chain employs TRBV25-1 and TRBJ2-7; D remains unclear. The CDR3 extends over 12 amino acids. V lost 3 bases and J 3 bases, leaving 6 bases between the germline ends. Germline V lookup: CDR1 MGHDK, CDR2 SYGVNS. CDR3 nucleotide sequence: TGTGCCAGCAGTGATTTGGACTACGAGCAGTACTTC. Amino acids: CASSDLDYEQYF.

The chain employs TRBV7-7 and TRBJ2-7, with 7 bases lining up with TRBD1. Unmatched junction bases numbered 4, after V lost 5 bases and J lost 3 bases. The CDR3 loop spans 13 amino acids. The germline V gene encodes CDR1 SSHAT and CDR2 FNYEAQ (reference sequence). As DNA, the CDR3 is TGTGCCAGCAGCCTGACAGGGAACTACGAGCAGTACTTC. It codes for CASSLTGNYEQYF.

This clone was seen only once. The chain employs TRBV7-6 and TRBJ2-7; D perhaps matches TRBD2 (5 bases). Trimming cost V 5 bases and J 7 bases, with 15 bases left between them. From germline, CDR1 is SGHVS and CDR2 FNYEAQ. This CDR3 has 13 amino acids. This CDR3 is CASSEGSRWEQYF. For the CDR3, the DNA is TGTGCCAGCAGCGAGGGCTCACGGTGGGAGCAGTACTTC.

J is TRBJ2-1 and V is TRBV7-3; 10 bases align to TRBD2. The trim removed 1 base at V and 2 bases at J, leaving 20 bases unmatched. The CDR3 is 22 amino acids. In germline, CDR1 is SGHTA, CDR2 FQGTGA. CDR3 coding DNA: TGTGCCAGCAGCTTAAAACCCTTATCCCCGAGTGAAGCGGGAGGGCCCTACAATGAGCAGTTCTTC. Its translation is CASSLKPLSPSEAGGPYNEQFF.

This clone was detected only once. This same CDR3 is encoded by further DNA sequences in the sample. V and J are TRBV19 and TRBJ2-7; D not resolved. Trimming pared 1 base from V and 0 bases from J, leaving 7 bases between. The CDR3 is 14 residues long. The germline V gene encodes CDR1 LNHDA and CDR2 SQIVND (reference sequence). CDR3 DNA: TGTGCCAGTAGTATAGTGGGAAGCTCCTACGAGCAGTACTTC. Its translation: CASSIVGSSYEQYF.

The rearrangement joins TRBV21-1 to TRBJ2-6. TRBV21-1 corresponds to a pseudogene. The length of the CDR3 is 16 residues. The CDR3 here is CASRREPGSGANVLTF. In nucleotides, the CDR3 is TGTGCCAGCAGGAGGGAGCCAGGGTCTGGGGCCAACGTCCTGACTTTC.

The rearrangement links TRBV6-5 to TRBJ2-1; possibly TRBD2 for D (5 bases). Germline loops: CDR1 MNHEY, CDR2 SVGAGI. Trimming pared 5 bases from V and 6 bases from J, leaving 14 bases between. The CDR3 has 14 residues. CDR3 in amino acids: CASSTVTGLNEQFF. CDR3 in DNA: TGTGCCAGCAGTACAGTGACTGGACTCAATGAGCAGTTCTTC.

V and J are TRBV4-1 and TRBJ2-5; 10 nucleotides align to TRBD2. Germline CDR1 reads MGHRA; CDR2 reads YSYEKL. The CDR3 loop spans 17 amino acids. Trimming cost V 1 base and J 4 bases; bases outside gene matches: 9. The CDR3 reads CASSQGGELAGRETQYF. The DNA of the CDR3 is TGCGCCAGCAGCCAAGGGGGGGAACTAGCGGGGCGAGAGACCCAGTACTTC.

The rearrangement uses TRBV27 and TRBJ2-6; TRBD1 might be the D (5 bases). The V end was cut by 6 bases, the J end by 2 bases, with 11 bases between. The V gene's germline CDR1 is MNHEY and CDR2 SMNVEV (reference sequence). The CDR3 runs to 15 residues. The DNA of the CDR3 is TGTGCCAGCAGCTCGATGGGGCCTGGGGCCAACGTCCTGACTTTC. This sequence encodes CASSSMGPGANVLTF.

CDR3 nucleotide sequence: TGTGCCAGCAGCCCAGGCGTGGGAGCAACTAATGAAAAACTGTTTTTT. Protein: CASSPGVGATNEKLFF. This chain connects TRBV11-1 to TRBJ1-4; the D is unclear. The CDR3 sequence is 16 residues long. The V gene's germline CDR1 is SGHAT and CDR2 FQDESV (reference sequence). Trimming shortened V by 5 bases and J by 0 bases, and 13 bases separated the two germline ends.

The CDR3 here is CASSPGTVPSSYNEQFF. As DNA, the CDR3 is TGTGCCAGCAGTCCCGGGACAGTACCGAGCTCCTACAATGAGCAGTTCTTC. The V call is TRBV9, the J call TRBJ2-1; 7 bases line up with TRBD1. The V gene end was trimmed by 5 bases and the J gene end by 0 bases; junction bases not matched to a gene: 11. CDR1 is SGDLS and CDR2 is YYNGEE in the germline V gene. This CDR3 region has 17 residues.

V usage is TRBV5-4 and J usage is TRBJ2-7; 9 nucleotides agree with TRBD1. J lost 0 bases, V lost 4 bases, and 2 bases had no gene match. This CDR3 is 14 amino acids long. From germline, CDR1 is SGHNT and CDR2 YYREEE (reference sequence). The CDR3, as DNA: TGTGCCAGCAGCGTACAGGGGGCCTCCTACGAGCAGTACTTC. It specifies CASSVQGASYEQYF.

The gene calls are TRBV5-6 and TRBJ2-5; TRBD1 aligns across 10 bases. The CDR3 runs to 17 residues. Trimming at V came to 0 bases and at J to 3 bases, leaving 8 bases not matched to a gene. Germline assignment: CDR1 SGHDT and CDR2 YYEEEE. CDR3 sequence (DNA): TGTGCCAGCAGCTTGGTTGGGACAGGGGTGCGGGAAGAGACCCAGTACTTC. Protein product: CASSLVGTGVREETQYF.

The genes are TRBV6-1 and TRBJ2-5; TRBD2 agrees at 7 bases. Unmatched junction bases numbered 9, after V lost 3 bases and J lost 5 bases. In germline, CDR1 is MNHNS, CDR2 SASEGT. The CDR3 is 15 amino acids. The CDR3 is CASSDLVGGAETQYF. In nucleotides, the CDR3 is TGTGCCAGCAGTGATCTTGTGGGAGGGGCGGAGACCCAGTACTTC.

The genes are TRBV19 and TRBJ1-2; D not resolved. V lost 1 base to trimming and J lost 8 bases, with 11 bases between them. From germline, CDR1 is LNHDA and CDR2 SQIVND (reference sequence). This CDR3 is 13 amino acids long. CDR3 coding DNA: TGTGCCAGTAGTATAGGTGGAGCCAGCGGCTACACCTTC. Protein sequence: CASSIGGASGYTF.

The CDR3 is CASSVGGFAEQYF. CDR3 DNA: TGTGCCAGCAGCGTAGGGGGGTTCGCCGAGCAGTACTTC. The gene calls are TRBV9 and TRBJ2-7; either TRBD1 or TRBD2 may fit D (5 bases each). Germline lookup yields CDR1 SGDLS and CDR2 YYNGEE. This CDR3 region has 13 residues. The ends were cut back, 0 bases at V and 6 bases at J, with 10 bases in the middle. The complete variable domain, with remaining parts taken from reference TRBV9 and TRBJ2-7, reads DSGVTQTPKHLITATGQRVTLRCSPRSGDLSVYWYQQSLDQGLQFLIQYYNGEERAKGNILERFSAQQFPDLHSELNLSSLELGDSALYFCASSVGGFAEQYFGPGTRLTVT.

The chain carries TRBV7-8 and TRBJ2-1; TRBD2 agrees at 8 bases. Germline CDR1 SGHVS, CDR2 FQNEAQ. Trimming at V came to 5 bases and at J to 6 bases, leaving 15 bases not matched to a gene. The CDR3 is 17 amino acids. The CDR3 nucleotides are TGTGCCAGCAGCACTCACTCCGGGACTAGACTCGTCAATGAGCAGTTCTTC. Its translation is CASSTHSGTRLVNEQFF.